This TCR beta chain came from a study of T cell responses to AZD1222 COVID-19 vaccine (dated by TCRdb to about 2021). The study in broad terms: TCR sequencing was performed for 230 to 250 trial participants, of whom around 200 were given two doses of AZD1222 and 26 were given two doses of MenACWY control vaccine. Enrollment into the trials was organized by age into subgroups of 18-55, 56-69 and 70-plus years, and those subgroups contained roughly 150, 30 and 60 TCR-sequenced participants, respectively. Beyond this particular receptor, the publication reports: Participants were mostly white British and included more females than males, and it was suggested by the authors that clonal diversity may have been underestimated. Conclusions about previously exposed vaccinees are limited because only five or six AZD1222 recipients were SARS-CoV-2 seropositive at baseline. After two AZD1222 doses, spike-specific TCR breadth and depth were significantly higher than at day 0 and than in MenACWY recipients. Vaccine-associated CD4 TCRs spanned the whole spike protein, with dominant responses in regions 160-218 and 743-854. No day 14 peak-response samples were available, so repertoires were characterized only after the peak T cell response. Epitopes outside the regions mutated in the B.1.351 and B.1.1.7 variants were reportedly recognized by nearly half of the unique spike-specific TCRs. In the small 56-69-year group, the increase in depth fell short of significance, most likely because of low power.

The CDR3 measures 14 amino acids from cysteine to phenylalanine. The kept DNA is CDR3 alone, 42 bases in frame from the first base. CDR1 and CDR2, per the germline V gene (reference sequence), are SGHKS and YYEKEE. V is reduced by 6 bases and J by 5 bases, leaving a spacing of 15 bases between them. As concerns this clone: Its antigen remains unidentified. The sample holds no much larger clone one base away, and base qualities are not on file.

The CDR3 regions of human TCRbeta chains were subjected to immunosequencing. On the authors' methods: TCRs in the repertoires were compared against a reference library of SARS-CoV-2-specific TCRs that had been generated with the MIRA antigen-specificity platform. Breadth meant the fraction of unique TCRs that were SARS-CoV-2-associated, whereas depth meant the fraction of total T cells that were SARS-CoV-2-associated. Using the MIRA data, each spike-specific TCR was assigned both to the spike region to which the TCR was reactive and to a CD4 or CD8 class. Log10-transformed breadth and depth values were compared by one-way ANOVA with Sidak's multiple comparisons tests. Here the immuneACCESS table is served through TCRdb, limited to in-frame sequences with V and J called. Missing clones are a known gap in these copies; in checked studies unresolved V genes cover under half, and the rest lacks a known reason. V, J and clone size are those of that table, while D and trimming were read from the DNA. This sample is represented by over 65,000 clones; about 92% of them were singletons. Clones ranked in the top ten supply approximately 5% of the sample.

The sample's time point label, decoded: about 28 days (+/-7) after the second vaccine dose. AZD1222 recipients given second doses at about 4 weeks or at about 12 weeks were pooled, since spike-specific TCR depth and breadth were not found to differ between the two schedules. The vaccinee samples were drawn from two UK trials, COV001 and COV002, one of which was a single-blind randomized controlled phase 2/3 trial testing AZD1222 (ChAdOx1 nCoV-19) in healthy adults. Trial participant PBMC samples were collected at day 0 and day 28 after the second dose for TCRbeta chain sequencing. Here the chain combines TRBV5-5 and TRBJ1-5; TRBD1 could be the D gene, as 5 bases match. The clonotype comes from an adult who received the AZD1222 COVID-19 vaccine. Source: peripheral blood, taken 28 days after the second AZD1222 dose. The CDR3 reads CASNPGFSDQPQHF. The DNA sequence follows: TGTGCCAGCAACCCAGGGTTCTCGGATCAGCCCCAGCATTTT.